This T cell receptor beta chain comes out of a study of CD8+CD57+ T cells in acquired aplastic anemia. Study overall: Each DNA sample taken from sorted CD4+ and CD8+ cells came to about 3.2 ug on average. Findings of the study overall: Shared by patients and controls, 25 to 35 CD8+ CDR3s were abundant in patients.

With 11 bases removed from V and 8 bases from J, the gap between germline ends came to 21 bases. This CDR3 has 13 residues. Genomic DNA served as template for TCR beta VDJ and CDR3 profiling. MiXCR was run by TCRdb on the reads, yielding one entry per CDR3 protein. The sample contains roughly 420,000 distinct CDR3 sequences, 65% to 80% of which appear only once. Turning to this clonotype: Its specificity is not known.

The sequenced sample was sorted CD4+, CD8+, or CD8+CD57+ T cells (not recorded which) from PBMCs. The chain recombines TRBV12-3 or TRBV12-4 with TRBJ1-2; TRBD1 is a possible D gene (5 bases). The clonotype was recovered from a human donor in good health, serving as a control. CDR3 amino acids: CAVRPEQARGYTF. The CDR3 DNA reads as TGTGCCGTCCGCCCAGAACAGGCCCGGGGCTACACCTTC.